This T cell receptor beta chain was obtained from a study of T cell responses to AZD1222 COVID-19 vaccine. Regarding the study as a whole: In a largely white British group with more females than males, clonal diversity was possibly underestimated. An increase in Spike-specific TCR breadth and depth was observed after two AZD1222 doses. Baseline serology detected seropositivity in only five to seven AZD1222 recipients.

Clones were read by immunoSEQ multiplex PCR, and TCRdb kept only the in-frame ones, dropping some. The sample records 150,000 to 200,000 clones, approximately 92% being singletons. CDR3 length equals 13 residues. Trimming took off 0 bases at V and 3 bases at J, with 6 bases between the two ends. Germline lookup yields CDR1 SGDLS and CDR2 YYNGEE. Concerning this clone itself: Antigen unknown.

The sequenced sample was peripheral blood, obtained on day 0 of AZD1222 vaccination. The sequence was collected from an adult in good health. The chain carries TRBV9 and TRBJ1-2, with D maybe TRBD1 (5 bases). CDR3 coding DNA: TGTGCCAGCAGCGTAGTAGGGGACTATGGCTACACCTTC. Amino acid sequence: CASSVVGDYGYTF.